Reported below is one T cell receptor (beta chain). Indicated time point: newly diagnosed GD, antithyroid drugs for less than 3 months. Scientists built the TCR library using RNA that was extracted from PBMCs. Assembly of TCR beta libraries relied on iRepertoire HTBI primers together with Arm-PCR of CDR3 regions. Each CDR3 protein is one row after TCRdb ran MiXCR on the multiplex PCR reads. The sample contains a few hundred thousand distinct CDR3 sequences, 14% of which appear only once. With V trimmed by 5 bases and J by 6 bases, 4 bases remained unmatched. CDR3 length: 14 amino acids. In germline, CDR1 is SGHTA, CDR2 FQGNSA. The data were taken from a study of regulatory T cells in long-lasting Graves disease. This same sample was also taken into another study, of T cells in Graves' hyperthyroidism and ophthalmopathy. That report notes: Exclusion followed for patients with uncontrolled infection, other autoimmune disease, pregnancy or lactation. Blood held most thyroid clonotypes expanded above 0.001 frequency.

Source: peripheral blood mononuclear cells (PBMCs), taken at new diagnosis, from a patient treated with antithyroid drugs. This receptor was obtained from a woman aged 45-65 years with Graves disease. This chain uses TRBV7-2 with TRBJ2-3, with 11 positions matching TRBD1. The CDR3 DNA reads TGTGCCAGCAGCCCGGACAGGGGGCGGGATACGCAGTATTTT. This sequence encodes CASSPDRGRDTQYF.